This T cell receptor (beta chain) is from a study of blood T cells in healthy people across ages (dated by TCRdb to between 2014 and 2017). Looking at the study overall: In model experiments, template switching captured roughly one uniquely barcoded TCR beta cDNA molecule for every two T cells. To avoid experimental bias, donors of different ages were distributed randomly across sequencing lanes. Two additional independent replicas of 1 million unique cDNA reads from the same blood draw were analyzed for two donors (one aged 18 to 30 and one aged 80 or older). To track age-related changes in TCR beta repertoire diversity, the study relied on deep sequencing normalized with unique cDNA molecular identifiers. The donors were split into four age groups: young (average around 15 years), middle-aged (39), aged (more than 55) and long-lived (approximately 80).

The table lists this clonotype with a few counts. The clone's antigen remains unknown. It has no much larger one-base neighbor in the sample; base qualities were not kept. Receptor amplification or capture employed 5' RACE. The sequencer was an Illumina HiSeq 2500. The second PCR ran for about 6 to 12 cycles and used a J-beta primer mix along with a sample-barcoded 5' primer. A unique molecular identifier was introduced onto each TCR beta cDNA molecule by a template-switch 5' adaptor carrying 12 random nucleotides. At least 2.5 million CDR3-containing paired-end reads were obtained from each sample. All of the RNA was converted into first-strand cDNA using the Mint cDNA synthesis kit, with a TRBC-specific oligonucleotide serving as the primer. After uracil-DNA glycosylase treatment, a first 18-cycle PCR used universal primers M1SS and BC2_uni_R on all cDNA. In the original analysis: For normalization, 1 million high-quality reads, each with a distinct molecular identifier, were randomly selected from each sample. Reads with shared molecular identifiers were discarded instead of being binned into consensus sequences. CDR3 identification, clonotype clustering and error correction used MiTCR with a Q25 quality threshold and the strictest error-elimination algorithm. A nonparametric unseen species model with Euler transformation was used to estimate a lower bound on total TCR beta diversity. In TCRdb, the public reads were trimmed at Q25 with fastp and aligned with MiXCR, with productive beta chains retained. Rows are unified per CDR3 protein, each entry keeping the most common DNA and genes. TCRdb, rather than the study authors, made the V and J calls. In all, the sample holds roughly 1,500,000 distinct CDR3 sequences, and around 39% of those were seen once. The ten largest make up 7.9% of the sample.

The 39 donors, aged about 6 to 95 years, were systemically healthy Caucasian individuals from Russia. Ten milliliters of peripheral blood were drawn from each donor into EDTA-treated Vacutainer tubes. Ficoll-Paque density-gradient centrifugation was used to isolate PBMCs, with at least 7 million obtained per sample. Total RNA was extracted from PBMCs with Trizol reagent, with at least 5.5 micrograms obtained per sample. Naive CD45RAhigh/CD27high T cell percentages were measured by flow cytometry on a PBMC aliquot from every donor. V gives up 3 bases and J gives up 1 base, and the segment between their germline ends measures 7 bases. The germline V gene (reference sequence) supplies CDR1 GTSNPN and CDR2 SVGIG. The CDR3 covers 12 residues, taking in both the cysteine and the phenylalanine. Here the CDR3 DNA is all that survives: 36 bases in frame from base 1. Here is what the overall study found, with its caveats: The long-lived group showed more naive CD4+ T cells, fewer expanded clones and increased TCR diversity than the aged group, suggesting age selection. Since profiling was done on bulk unsorted PBMCs, naive and antigen-experienced compartments could not be conclusively compared. Estimates of total diversity based on one million sequenced T cells were regarded as lower bounds and as underestimates. A strong correlation was found between observed TCR beta diversity and the percentage of naive T cells measured by flow cytometry. The CMV infection status of donors was not known, potentially confounding age-related changes in expanded clonotypes. As age increased, observed TCR beta diversity per million T cells dropped in a roughly linear way, and a significant reduction was already evident by age 40.

Sequencing was carried out using blood. The sequence was collected from a woman under 30 in good health. This chain joins TRBV30 to TRBJ2-7, with no reliable assignment of the D segment. The DNA is TGTGCCTGGAGAAGGGCGTCCTACGAGCAGTACTTC. It encodes CAWRRASYEQYF.